This entry features one T cell receptor beta chain sequence. Its antigen is still unknown. Nothing much larger sits one base from this clone, and base qualities are not available. The data stem from a study of PD-1 blockade in classical Hodgkin lymphoma (dated by TCRdb to the early 2020s). About the full investigation: Nivolumab dosing was 3 mg/kg intravenously every 2 weeks, continuing until either disease progression or unacceptable toxicity. The study used CyTOF and TCR beta sequencing to define a peripheral blood immune signature of response to PD-1 blockade in classical Hodgkin lymphoma.

The full study reports these points: Baseline TCR diversity was reported to be lower in newly diagnosed patients than in healthy donors and to be lower still in relapsed/refractory patients. Patients starting nivolumab less than 1 year after ASCT had lower diversity and were excluded from later analyses to avoid confounding by immune reconstitution. A significant rise by C4D1 was seen in CD4+ but not CD8+ TCR diversity (p=0.0027 vs p=0.16), with the rise being most apparent in complete responders (p=0.02). The study was restricted to a single clinical trial cohort, and the causes of repertoire differences, possibly disease activity or prior therapy, were left undefined. Among trial patients, those achieving complete response had baseline diversity similar to that of newly diagnosed patients, while diversity was significantly lower in partial responders and progressors.

The time point label corresponds to: cycle 1 day 1 (C1D1), immediately before nivolumab initiation. Relapse after autologous stem cell transplantation had occurred in all trial patients, and cohorts A, B and C were distinguished by prior brentuximab vedotin exposure. The trial cohort was composed of about 53 patients with relapsed/refractory classical Hodgkin lymphoma, for whom complete response, partial response or progressive disease was recorded as best overall response. Trial patients were treated with single-agent nivolumab in the multi-cohort phase II CheckMate 205 trial. Best overall response was determined by an independent review committee according to the 2007 International Working Group response criteria. PBMCs from the trial were collected at three points: immediately before nivolumab initiation (C1D1), and during therapy at cycle 2 day 1 and cycle 4 day 1. Peripheral blood was collected in 8 mL Vacutainer Cell Preparation Tubes, from which PBMCs were isolated by centrifugation and then cryopreserved.

Genomic DNA was extracted with the Qiagen DNeasy kit from unsorted PBMCs and from negatively selected CD4+ and CD8+ fractions. TCR beta CDR3 regions were amplified by immunoSEQ multiplex PCR using primers annealing to V and J segments. A synthetic immune receptor repertoire was used to minimize amplification bias, and any remaining bias was removed computationally after sequencing. In the original analysis: Repertoire diversity was quantified as the Shannon entropy index using custom Python scripts. Unsorted, CD4+ and CD8+ repertoires were examined separately, except in combined analyses, for which CD4+ and CD8+ sequences were merged in silico. A clone was considered expanded if an increase in frequency of at least 2-fold after treatment relative to C1D1 was found, and a pseudocount of 0.5 was applied to clones undetected at baseline. Singleton clones were defined as clones with 0 or 1 copy at C1D1, and non-singleton clones were defined as clones with 2 or more copies. Clones expanded in unsorted samples were annotated as CD4+, CD8+ or unknown by matching protein sequences in sorted samples from the same patient. Diversity changes from C1D1 to C4D1 were tested in paired samples using Wilcoxon tests. TCRdb took over this immuneACCESS table, retaining in-frame rearrangements with V and J assigned. Such tables are incomplete; in checked studies, under half of the missing clones stem from an unresolved V gene, and the remainder is unexplained. That table is the source of V, J and clone size, and D and trimming were worked out from the DNA. The sample profile shows about 20,000 clones; about 88% of them were found once. Of the sample, approximately 6% falls within the top ten clones.

Spanning cysteine to phenylalanine, the CDR3 consists of 14 amino acids. The CDR3 DNA has 42 bases and is translated from base 1. The germline V gene sets CDR1 to MDHEN and CDR2 to SYDVKM. The junction shows trimming of 6 bases on V and 1 base on J, and the gene matches do not reach 3 bases of it. This clonotype originated in a human donor with classical Hodgkin lymphoma. The specimen was peripheral blood mononuclear cells (PBMCs), collected at baseline. Recombination connected TRBV28 to TRBJ2-3, with TRBD1 identical over 8 junction bases. The DNA sequence reads TGTGCCAGCAGGTCGACAGGGGGCACAGATACGCAGTATTTT. Its translation is CASRSTGGTDTQYF.